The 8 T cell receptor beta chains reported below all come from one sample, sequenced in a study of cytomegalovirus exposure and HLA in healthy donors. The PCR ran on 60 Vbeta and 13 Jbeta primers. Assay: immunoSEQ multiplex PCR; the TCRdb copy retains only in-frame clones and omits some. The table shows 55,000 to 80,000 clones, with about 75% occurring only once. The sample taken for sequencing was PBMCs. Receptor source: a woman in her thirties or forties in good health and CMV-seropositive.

This CDR3 reads CASSQTGGYRNEQFF. The CDR3 bases are TGTGCCAGCAGTCAAACAGGGGGCTATAGGAATGAGCAGTTCTTC. The chain has TRBV27 and TRBJ2-1; 9 bases agree with TRBD1. V was clipped by 5 bases and J by 7 bases; unmatched bases: 9. The CDR3 is 15 amino acids. Germline V gene sequence: CDR1 MNHEY, CDR2 SMNVEV (reference sequence).

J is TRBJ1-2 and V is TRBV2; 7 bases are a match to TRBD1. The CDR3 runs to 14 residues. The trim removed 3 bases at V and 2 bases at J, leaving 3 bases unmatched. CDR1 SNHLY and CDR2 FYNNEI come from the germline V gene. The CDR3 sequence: CASSERTGNYGYTF. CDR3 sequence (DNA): TGTGCCAGCAGTGAGCGGACAGGCAACTATGGCTACACCTTC.

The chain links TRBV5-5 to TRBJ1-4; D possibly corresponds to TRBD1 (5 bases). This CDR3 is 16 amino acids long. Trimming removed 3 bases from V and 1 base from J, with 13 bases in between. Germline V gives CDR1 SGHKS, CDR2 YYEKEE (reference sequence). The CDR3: CASSSTPGGTNEKLFF. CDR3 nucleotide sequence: TGTGCCAGCAGCTCAACCCCCGGGGGAACTAATGAAAAACTGTTTTTT.

CDR3 protein: CASSLTGGEETQYF. DNA for the CDR3: TGTGCCAGCAGTTTGACAGGGGGCGAAGAGACCCAGTACTTC. The chain uses TRBV7-3 and TRBJ2-5; 10 positions match TRBD1. From germline, CDR1 is SGHTA and CDR2 FQGTGA. The CDR3 spans 14 residues. Trimming took 6 bases from V and 3 from J; bases not matched to a gene: 4.

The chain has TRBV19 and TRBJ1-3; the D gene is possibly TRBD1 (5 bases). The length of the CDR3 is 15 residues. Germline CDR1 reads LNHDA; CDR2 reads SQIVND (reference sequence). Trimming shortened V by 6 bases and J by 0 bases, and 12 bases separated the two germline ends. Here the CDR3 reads CASSPTARSGNTIYF. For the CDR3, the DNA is TGTGCCAGTAGCCCGACAGCCCGCTCTGGAAACACCATATATTTT.

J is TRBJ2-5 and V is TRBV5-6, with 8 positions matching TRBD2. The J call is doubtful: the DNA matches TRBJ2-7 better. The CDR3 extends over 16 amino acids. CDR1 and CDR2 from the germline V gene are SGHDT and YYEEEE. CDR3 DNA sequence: TGTGCCAGCAGCCTTAACTCAGCGGGGGACTCCTACGAGCAGTACTTC. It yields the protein CASSLNSAGDSYEQYF.

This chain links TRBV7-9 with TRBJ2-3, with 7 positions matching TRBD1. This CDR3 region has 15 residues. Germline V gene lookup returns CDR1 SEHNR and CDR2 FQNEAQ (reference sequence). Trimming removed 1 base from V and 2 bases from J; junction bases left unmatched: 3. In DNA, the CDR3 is TGTGCCAGCAGCTTAGGGACAGGTTTCACAGATACGCAGTATTTT. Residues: CASSLGTGFTDTQYF.

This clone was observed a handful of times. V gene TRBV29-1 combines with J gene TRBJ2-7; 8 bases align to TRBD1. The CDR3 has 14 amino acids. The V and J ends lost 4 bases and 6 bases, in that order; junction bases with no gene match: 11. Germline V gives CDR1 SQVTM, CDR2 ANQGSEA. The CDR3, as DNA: TGCAGCGTTGTGCAGACAGGGGTAGGGGTCGAGCAGTACTTC. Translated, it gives CSVVQTGVGVEQYF.